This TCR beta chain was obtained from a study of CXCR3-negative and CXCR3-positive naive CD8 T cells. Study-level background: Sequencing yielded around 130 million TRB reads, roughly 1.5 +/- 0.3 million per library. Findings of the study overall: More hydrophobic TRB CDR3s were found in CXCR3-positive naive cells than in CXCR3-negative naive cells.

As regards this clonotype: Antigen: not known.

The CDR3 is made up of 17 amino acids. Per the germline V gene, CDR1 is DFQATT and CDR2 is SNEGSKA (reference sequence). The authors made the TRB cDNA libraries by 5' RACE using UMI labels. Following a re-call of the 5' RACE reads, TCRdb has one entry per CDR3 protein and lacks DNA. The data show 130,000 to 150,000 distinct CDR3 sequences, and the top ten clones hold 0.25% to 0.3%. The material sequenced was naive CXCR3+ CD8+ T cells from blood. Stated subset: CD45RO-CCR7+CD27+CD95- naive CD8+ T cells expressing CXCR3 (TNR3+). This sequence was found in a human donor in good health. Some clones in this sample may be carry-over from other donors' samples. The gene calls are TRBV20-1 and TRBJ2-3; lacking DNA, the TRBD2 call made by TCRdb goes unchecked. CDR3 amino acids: CSAIGLAGEASTDTQYF.